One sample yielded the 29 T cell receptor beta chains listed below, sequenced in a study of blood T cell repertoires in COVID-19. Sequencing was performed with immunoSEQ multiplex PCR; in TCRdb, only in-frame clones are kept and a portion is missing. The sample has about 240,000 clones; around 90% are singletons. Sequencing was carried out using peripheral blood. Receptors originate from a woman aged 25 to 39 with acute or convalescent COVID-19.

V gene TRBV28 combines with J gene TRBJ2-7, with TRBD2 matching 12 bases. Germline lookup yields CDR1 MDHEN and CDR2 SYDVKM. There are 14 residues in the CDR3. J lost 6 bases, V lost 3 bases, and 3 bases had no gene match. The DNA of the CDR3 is TGTGCCAGCAGTTTGCCTAGCGGGAGGGGCGAGCAGTACTTC. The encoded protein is CASSLPSGRGEQYF.

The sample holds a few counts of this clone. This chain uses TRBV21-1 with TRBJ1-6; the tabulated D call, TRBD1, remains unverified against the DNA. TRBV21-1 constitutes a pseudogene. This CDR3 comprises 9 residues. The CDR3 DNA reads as TGTGCCAGCGGCTCACCCCTCCACTTT. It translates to CASGSPLHF.

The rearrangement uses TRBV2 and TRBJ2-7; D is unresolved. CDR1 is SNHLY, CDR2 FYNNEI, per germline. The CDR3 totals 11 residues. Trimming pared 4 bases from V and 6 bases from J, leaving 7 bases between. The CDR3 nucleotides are TGTGCCAGCAGTGTCTTTCCCGAGCAGTACTTC. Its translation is CASSVFPEQYF.

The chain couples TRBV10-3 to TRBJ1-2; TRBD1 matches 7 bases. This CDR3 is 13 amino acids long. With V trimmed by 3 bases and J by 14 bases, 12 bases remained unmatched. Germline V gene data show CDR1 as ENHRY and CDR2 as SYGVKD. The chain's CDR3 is CAISEGDRDSGTF. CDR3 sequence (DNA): TGTGCCATCAGTGAAGGGGACCGGGACAGCGGGACCTTC.

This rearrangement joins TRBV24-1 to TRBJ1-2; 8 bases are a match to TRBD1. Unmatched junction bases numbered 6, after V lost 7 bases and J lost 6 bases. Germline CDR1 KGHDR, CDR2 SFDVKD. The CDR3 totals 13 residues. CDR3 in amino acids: CATRTTGEDGYTF. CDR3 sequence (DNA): TGTGCCACCAGAACGACAGGGGAAGATGGCTACACCTTC.

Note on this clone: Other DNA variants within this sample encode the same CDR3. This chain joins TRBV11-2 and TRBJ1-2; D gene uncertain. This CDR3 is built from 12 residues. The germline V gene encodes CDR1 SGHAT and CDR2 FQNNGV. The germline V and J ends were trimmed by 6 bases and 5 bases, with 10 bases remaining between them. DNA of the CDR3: TGTGCCAGCAGTTCTACGGGATATGGCTACACCTTC. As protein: CASSSTGYGYTF. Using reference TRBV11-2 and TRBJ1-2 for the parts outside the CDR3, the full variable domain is EAGVAQSPRYKIIEKRQSVAFWCNPISGHATLYWYQQILGQGPKLLIQFQNNGVVDDSQLPKDRFSAERLKGVDSTLKIQPAKLEDSAVYLCASSSTGYGYTFGSGTRLTVV.

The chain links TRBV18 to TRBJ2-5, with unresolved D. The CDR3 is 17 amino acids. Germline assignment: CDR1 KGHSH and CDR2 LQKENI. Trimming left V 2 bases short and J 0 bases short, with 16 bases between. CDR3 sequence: CASSPIRPRGYQETQYF. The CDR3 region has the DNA TGTGCCAGCTCACCAATAAGGCCTAGAGGCTACCAAGAGACCCAGTACTTC. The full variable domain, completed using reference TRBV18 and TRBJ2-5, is NAGVMQNPRHLVRRRGQEARLRCSPMKGHSHVYWYRQLPEEGLKFMVYLQKENIIDESGMPKERFSAEFPKEGPSILRIQQVVRGDSAAYFCASSPIRPRGYQETQYFGPGTRLLVL.

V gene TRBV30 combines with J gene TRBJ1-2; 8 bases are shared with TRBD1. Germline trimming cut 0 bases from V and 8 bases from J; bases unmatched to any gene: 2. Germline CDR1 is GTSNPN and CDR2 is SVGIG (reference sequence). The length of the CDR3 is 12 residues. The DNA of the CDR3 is TGTGCCTGGAGTGTGGGACAGGTGGGCTACACCTTC. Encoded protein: CAWSVGQVGYTF.

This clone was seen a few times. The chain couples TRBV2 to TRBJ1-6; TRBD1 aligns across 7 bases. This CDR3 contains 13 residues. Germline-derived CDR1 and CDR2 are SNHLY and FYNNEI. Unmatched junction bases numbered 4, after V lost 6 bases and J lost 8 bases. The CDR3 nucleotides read TGTGCCAGCAGGGGGGACAGCGATTCACCCCTCCACTTT. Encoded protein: CASRGDSDSPLHF. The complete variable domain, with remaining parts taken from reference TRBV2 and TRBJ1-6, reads EPEVTQTPSHQVTQMGQEVILRCVPISNHLYFYWYRQILGQKVEFLVSFYNNEISEKSEIFDDQFSVERPDGSNFTLKIRSTKLEDSAMYFCASRGDSDSPLHFGNGTRLTVT.

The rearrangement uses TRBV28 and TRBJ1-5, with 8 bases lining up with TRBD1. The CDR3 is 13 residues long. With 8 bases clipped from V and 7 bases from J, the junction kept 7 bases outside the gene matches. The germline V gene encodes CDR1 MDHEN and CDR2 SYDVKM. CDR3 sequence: CASSDRANQPQHF. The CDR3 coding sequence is TGTGCCAGCTCGGACAGGGCCAACCAGCCCCAGCATTTT. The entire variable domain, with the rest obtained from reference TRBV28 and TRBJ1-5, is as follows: DVKVTQSSRYLVKRTGEKVFLECVQDMDHENMFWYRQDPGLGLRLIYFSYDVKMKEKGDIPEGYSVSREKKERFSLILESASTNQTSMYLCASSDRANQPQHFGDGTRLSIL.

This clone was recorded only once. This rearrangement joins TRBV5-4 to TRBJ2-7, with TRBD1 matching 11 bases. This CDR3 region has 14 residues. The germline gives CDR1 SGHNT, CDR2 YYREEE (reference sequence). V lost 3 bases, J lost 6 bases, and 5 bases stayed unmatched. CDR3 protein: CASSYGQGAREQYF. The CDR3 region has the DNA TGTGCCAGCAGCTATGGACAGGGGGCGCGCGAGCAGTACTTC.

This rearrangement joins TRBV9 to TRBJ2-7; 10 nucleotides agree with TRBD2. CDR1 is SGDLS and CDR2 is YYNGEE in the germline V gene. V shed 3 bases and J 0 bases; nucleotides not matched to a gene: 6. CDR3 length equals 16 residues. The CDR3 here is CASSAEGLAFSYEQYF. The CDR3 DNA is TGTGCCAGCAGCGCCGAGGGACTAGCGTTCTCCTACGAGCAGTACTTC.

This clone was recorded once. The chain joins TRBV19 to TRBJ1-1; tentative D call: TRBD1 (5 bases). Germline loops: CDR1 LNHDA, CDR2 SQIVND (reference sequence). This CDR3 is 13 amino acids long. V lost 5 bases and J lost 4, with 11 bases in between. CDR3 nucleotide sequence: TGTGCCAGTAGTTACCAGGGAGGCACTGAAGCTTTCTTT. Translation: CASSYQGGTEAFF.

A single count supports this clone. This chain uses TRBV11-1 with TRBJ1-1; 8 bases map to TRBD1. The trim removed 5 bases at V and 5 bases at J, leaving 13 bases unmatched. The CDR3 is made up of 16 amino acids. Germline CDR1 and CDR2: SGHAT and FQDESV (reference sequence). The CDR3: CASSPMRDRRETEAFF. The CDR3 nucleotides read TGTGCCAGCAGCCCCATGCGGGACAGGCGGGAGACTGAAGCTTTCTTT.

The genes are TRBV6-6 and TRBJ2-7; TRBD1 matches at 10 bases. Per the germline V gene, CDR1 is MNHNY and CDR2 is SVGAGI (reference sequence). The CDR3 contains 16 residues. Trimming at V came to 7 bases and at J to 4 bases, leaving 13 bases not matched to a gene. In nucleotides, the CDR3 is TGTGCCAGCAATGGACAGGGGGGAGGACGCACTTACGAGCAGTACTTC. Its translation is CASNGQGGGRTYEQYF.

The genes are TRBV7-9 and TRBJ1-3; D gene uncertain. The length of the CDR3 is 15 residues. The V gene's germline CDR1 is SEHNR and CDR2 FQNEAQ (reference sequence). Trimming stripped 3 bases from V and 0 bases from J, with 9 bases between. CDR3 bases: TGTGCCAGCAGCTTCAGCGCCAGCTCTGGAAACACCATATATTTT. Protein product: CASSFSASSGNTIYF.

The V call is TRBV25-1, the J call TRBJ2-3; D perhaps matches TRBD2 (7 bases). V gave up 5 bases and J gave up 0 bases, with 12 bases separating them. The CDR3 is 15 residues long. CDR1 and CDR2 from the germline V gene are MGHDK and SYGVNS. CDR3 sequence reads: CASSSGEGSTDTQYF. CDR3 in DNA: TGTGCCAGCAGTTCAGGGGAGGGGAGCACAGATACGCAGTATTTT.

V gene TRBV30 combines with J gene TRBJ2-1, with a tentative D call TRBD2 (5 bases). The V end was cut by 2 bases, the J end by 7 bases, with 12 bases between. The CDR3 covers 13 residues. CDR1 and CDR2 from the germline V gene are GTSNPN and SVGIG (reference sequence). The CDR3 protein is CAWSTWRVNEQFF. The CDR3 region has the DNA TGTGCCTGGAGTACCTGGCGGGTAAATGAGCAGTTCTTC.

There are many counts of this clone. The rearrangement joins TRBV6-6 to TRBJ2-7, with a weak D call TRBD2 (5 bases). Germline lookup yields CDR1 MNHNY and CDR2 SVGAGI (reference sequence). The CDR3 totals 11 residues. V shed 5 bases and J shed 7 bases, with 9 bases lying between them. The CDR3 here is CASSAGEEQYF. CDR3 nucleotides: TGTGCCAGCAGTGCCGGGGAAGAGCAGTACTTC.

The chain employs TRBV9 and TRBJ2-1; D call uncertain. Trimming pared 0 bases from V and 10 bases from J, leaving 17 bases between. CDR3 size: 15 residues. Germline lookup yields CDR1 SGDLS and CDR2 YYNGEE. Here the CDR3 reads CASSVGGNYPREQFF. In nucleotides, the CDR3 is TGTGCCAGCAGCGTAGGAGGTAACTACCCTCGGGAGCAGTTCTTC.

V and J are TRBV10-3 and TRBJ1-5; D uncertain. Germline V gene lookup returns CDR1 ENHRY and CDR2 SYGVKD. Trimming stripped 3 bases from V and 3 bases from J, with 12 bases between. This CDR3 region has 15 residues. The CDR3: CAISEGGLNNQPQHF. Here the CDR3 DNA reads TGTGCCATCAGTGAAGGCGGATTGAACAATCAGCCCCAGCATTTT.

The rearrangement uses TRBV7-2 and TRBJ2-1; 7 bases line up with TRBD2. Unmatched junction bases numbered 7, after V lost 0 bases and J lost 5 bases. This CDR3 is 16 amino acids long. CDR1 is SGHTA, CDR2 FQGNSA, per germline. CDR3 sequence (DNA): TGTGCCAGCAGCTTAGCGGGCACTAGCGCTCACAATGAGCAGTTCTTC. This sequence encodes CASSLAGTSAHNEQFF.

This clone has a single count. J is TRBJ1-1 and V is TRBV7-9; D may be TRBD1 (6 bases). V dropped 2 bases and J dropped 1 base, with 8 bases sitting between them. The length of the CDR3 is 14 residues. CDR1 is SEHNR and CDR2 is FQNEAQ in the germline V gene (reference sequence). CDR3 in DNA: TGTGCCAGCAGCTTAACAGGGACGAACACTGAAGCTTTCTTT. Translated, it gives CASSLTGTNTEAFF.

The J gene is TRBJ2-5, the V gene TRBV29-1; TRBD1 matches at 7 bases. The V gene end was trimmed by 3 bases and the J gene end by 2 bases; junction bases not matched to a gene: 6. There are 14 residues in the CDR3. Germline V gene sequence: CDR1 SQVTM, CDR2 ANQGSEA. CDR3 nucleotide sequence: TGCAGCGTTGATTTAGGACAGGATCAAGAGACCCAGTACTTC. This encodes CSVDLGQDQETQYF.

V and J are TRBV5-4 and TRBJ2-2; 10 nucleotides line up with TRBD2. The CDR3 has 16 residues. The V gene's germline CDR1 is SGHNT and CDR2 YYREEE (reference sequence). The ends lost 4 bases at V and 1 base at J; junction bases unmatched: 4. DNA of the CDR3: TGTGCCAGCAGCCAAATAGCGGGAGGGAACACCGGGGAGCTGTTTTTT. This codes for CASSQIAGGNTGELFF. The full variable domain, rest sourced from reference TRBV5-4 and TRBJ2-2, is ETGVTQSPTHLIKTRGQQVTLRCSSQSGHNTVSWYQQALGQGPQFIFQYYREEENGRGNFPPRFSGLQFPNYSSELNVNALELDDSALYLCASSQIAGGNTGELFFGEGSRLTVL.

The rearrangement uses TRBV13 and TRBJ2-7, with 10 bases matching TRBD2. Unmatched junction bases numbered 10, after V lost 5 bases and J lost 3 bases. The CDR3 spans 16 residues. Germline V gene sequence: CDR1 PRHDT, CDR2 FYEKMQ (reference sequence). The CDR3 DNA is TGTGCCAGCAGCCATTTATTAGCGGGGGGAAACTACGAGCAGTACTTC. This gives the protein CASSHLLAGGNYEQYF.

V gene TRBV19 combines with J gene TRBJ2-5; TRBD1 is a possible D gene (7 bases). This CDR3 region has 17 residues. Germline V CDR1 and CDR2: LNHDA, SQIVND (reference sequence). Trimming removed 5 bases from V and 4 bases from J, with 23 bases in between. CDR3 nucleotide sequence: TGTGCCAGTAGTCCGGGGGACAGCCCCAGATTTTTAGAGACCCAGTACTTC. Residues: CASSPGDSPRFLETQYF.

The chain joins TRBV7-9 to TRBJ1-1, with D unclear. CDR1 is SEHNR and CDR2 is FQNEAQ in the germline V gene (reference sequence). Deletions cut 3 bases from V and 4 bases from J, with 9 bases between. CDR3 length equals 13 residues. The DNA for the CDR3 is TGTGCCAGCAGCTTTAAGTCGAGCACTGAAGCTTTCTTT. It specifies CASSFKSSTEAFF.

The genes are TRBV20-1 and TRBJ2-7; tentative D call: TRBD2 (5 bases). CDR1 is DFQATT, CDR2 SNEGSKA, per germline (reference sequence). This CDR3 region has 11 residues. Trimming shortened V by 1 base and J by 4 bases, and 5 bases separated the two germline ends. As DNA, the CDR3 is TGCAGTGCTAGAGGGGAGTACGAGCAGTACTTC. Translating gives CSARGEYEQYF.